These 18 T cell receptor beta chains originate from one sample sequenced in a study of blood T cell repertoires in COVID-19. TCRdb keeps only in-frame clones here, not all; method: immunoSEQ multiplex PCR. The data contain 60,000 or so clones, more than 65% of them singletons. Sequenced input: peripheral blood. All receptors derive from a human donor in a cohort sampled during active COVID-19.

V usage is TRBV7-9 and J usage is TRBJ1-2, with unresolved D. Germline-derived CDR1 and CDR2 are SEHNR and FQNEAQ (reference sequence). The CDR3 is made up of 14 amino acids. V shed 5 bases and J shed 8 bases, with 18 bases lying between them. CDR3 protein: CASSPRQVSKGYTF. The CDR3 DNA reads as TGTGCCAGCAGCCCCCGGCAGGTCTCAAAAGGCTACACCTTC.

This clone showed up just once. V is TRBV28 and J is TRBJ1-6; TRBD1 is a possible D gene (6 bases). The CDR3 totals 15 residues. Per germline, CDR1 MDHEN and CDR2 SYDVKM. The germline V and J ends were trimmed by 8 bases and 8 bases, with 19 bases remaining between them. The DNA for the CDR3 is TGTGCCAGCGGTACATTGGGGGCGCGCGATTCACCCCTCCACTTT. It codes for CASGTLGARDSPLHF.

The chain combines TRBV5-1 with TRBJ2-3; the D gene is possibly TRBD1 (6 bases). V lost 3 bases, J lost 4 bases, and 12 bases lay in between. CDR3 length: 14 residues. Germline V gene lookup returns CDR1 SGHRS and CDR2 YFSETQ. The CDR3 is CASSSDSGADTQYF. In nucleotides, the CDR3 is TGCGCCAGCAGCTCGGACAGTGGCGCAGATACGCAGTATTTT.

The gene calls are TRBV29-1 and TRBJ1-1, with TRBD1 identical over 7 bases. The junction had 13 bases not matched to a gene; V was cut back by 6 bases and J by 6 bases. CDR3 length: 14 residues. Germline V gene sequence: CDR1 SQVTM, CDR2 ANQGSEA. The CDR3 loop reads CSVGDRTGRAEAFF. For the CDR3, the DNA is TGCAGCGTGGGGGATAGGACAGGCCGCGCTGAAGCTTTCTTT.

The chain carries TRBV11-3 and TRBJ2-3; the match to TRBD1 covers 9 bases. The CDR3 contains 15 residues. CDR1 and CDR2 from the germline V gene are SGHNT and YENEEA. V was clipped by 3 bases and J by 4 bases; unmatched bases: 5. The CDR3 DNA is TGTGCCAGCAGCTTGGGGACAGGGAACGCAGATACGCAGTATTTT. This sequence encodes CASSLGTGNADTQYF. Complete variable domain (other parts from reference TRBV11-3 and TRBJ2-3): EAGVVQSPRYKIIEKKQPVAFWCNPISGHNTLYWYLQNLGQGPELLIRYENEEAVDDSQLPKDRFSAERLKGVDSTLKIQPAELGDSAVYLCASSLGTGNADTQYFGPGTRLTVL.

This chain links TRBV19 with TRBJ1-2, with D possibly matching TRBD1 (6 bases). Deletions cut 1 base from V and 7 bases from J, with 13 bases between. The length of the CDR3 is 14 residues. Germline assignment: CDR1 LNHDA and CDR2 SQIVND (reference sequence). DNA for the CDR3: TGTGCCAGTAGTATAGGCAGGGGTTCGCGTGGCTACACCTTC. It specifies CASSIGRGSRGYTF.

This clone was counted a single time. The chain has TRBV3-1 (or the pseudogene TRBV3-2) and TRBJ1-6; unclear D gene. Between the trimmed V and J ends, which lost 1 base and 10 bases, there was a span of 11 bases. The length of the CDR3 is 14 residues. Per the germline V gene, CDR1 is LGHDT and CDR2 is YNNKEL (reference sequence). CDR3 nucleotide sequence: TGTGCCAGCAGCCAAGGGACTGGCATATCACCCCTCCACTTT. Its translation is CASSQGTGISPLHF.

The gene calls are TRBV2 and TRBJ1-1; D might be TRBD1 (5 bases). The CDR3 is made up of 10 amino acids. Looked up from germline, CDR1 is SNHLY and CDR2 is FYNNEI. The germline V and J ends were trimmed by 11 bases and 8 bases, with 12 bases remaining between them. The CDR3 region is CAVGGYEAFF. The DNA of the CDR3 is TGTGCCGTCGGGGGGTACGAAGCTTTCTTT.

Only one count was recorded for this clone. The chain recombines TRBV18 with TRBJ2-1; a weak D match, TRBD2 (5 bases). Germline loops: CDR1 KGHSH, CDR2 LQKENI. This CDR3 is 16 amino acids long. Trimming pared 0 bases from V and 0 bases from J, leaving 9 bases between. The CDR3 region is CASSPPGVYSYNEQFF. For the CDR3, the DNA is TGTGCCAGCTCACCACCCGGGGTATACTCCTACAATGAGCAGTTCTTC.

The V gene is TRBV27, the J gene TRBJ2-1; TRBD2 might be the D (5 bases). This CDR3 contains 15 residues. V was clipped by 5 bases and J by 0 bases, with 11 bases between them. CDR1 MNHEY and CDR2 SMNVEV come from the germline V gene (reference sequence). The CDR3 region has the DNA TGTGCCAGCAGTCCGAGGGCGAACTCCTACAATGAGCAGTTCTTC. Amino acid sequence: CASSPRANSYNEQFF.

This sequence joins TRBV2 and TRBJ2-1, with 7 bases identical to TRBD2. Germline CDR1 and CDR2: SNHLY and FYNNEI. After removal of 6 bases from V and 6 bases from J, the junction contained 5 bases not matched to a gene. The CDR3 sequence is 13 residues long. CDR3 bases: TGTGCCAGCAGCAGACTAGCCTCCAATGAGCAGTTCTTC. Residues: CASSRLASNEQFF.

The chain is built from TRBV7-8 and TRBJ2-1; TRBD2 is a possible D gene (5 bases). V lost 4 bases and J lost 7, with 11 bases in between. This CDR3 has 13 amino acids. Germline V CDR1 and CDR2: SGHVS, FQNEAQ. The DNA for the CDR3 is TGTGCCAGCAGCTCCGGACCGGGGAATGAGCAGTTCTTC. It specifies CASSSGPGNEQFF. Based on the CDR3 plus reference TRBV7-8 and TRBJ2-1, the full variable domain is GAGVSQSPRYKVAKRGQDVALRCDPISGHVSLFWYQQALGQGPEFLTYFQNEAQLDKSGLPSDRFFAERPEGSVSTLKIQRTQQEDSAVYLCASSSGPGNEQFFGPGTRLTVL.

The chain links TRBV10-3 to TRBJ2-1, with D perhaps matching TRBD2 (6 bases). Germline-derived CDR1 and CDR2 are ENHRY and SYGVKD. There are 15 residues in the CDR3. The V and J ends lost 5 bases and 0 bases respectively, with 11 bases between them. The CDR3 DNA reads TGTGCCATCAGTCTAGCGCAAAGCTCCTACAATGAGCAGTTCTTC. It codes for CAISLAQSSYNEQFF.

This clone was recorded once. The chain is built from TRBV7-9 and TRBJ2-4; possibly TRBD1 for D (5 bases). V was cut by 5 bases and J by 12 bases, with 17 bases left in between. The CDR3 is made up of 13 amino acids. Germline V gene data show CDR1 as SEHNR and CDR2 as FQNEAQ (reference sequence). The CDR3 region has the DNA TGTGCCAGCAGCCCCGACAGCCGGGTGGCTCAGTACTTC. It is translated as CASSPDSRVAQYF.

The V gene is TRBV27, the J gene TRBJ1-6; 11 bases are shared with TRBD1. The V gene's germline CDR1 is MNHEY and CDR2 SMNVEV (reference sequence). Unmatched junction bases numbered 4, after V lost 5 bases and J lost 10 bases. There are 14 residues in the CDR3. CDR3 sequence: CASSRTGGGSPLHF. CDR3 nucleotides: TGTGCCAGCAGTCGGACAGGGGGCGGCTCACCCCTCCACTTT.

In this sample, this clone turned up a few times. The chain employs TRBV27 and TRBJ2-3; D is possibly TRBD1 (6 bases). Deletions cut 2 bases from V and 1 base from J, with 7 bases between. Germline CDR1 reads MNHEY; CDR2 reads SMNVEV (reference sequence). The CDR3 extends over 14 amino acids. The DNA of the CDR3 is TGTGCCAGCAGTTTAAAGGGGGGCACAGATACGCAGTATTTT. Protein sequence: CASSLKGGTDTQYF.

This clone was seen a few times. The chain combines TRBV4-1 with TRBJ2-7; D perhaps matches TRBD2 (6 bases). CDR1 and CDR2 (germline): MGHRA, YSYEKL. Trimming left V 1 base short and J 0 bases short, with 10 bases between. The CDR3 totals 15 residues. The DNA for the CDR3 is TGCGCCAGCAGCCAAGGGGGCGGGGACTCCTACGAGCAGTACTTC. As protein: CASSQGGGDSYEQYF.

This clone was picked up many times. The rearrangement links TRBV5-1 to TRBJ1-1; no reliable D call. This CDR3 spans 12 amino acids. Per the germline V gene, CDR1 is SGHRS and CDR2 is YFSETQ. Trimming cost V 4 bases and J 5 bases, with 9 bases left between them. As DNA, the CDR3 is TGCGCCAGCAGCCGCCCGGGAACTGAAGCTTTCTTT. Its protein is CASSRPGTEAFF.